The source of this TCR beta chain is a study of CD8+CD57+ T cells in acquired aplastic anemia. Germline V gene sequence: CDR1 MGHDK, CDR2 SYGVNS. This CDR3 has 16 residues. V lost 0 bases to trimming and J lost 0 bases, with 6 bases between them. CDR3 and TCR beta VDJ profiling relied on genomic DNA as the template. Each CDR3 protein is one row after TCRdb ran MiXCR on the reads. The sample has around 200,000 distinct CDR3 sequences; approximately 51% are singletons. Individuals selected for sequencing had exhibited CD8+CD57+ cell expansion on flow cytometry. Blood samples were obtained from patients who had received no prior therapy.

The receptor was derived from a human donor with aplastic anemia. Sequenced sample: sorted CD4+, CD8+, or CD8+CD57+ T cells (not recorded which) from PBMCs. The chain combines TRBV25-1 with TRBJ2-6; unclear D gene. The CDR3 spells CASSEYTSSGANVLTF. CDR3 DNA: TGTGCCAGCAGTGAATATACGAGCTCTGGGGCCAACGTCCTGACTTTC.